This entry concerns a single T cell receptor beta chain. The antigen is undetermined. Germline V gene sequence: CDR1 MGHRA, CDR2 YSYEKL. The CDR3 consists of 16 residues. V was pared by 4 bases and J by 3 bases, with 8 bases of the junction left unmatched. The TCR beta libraries were generated through quantitative 5'-RACE incorporating molecular barcodes. Each CDR3 protein gets one entry after TCRdb re-called the 5' RACE reads with MiXCR. The sample contains under 300,000 distinct CDR3 sequences, over 15% of which appear only once. The sample originates from a study of CD8 T cells in ankylosing spondylitis. Study outcomes and limitations: Reportedly, significant enrichment of disease-linked clones occurred in matched ankylosing spondylitis synovial fluid. Past studies reported some motif variants in reactive arthritis synovial fluid and blood.

This receptor was taken from a male donor with ankylosing spondylitis or in good health (not recorded which). The V gene is TRBV4-1, the J gene TRBJ2-3; the match to TRBD2 covers 9 bases. Sample: blood, either unsorted or a sorted T cell fraction (not recorded which). The CDR3 protein is CASSLIAGEGTDTQYF. In DNA, the CDR3 is TGCGCCAGCAGCCTTATAGCGGGAGAGGGGACAGATACGCAGTATTTT.